The 6 T cell receptor beta chains below come from one sample, sequenced in a study of shared clonotypes between healthy human individuals. Method: immunoSEQ multiplex PCR; TCRdb's copy keeps in-frame clones and lacks some. The sample has roughly 480,000 clones, 70% to 80% seen once; the top ten hold more than 10%. Source material: PBMCs. Receptors originate from a woman in her forties in good health. Some clones in this sample may be carry-over from other donors' samples.

CDR3 bases: TGTGCCAGCAGCTACCGACGACAGGGTGGAGGGTTGCAGTTCTTC. Amino acids: CASSYRRQGGGLQFF. This chain connects TRBV14 to TRBJ2-1; a possible D gene is TRBD1 (7 bases). The V end lost 5 bases, the J end lost 12 bases, and 23 bases lay between the germline ends. The CDR3 sequence is 15 residues long. The germline V gene has CDR1 SGHDN and CDR2 FVKESK.

This chain links TRBV4-2 with TRBJ2-2, with 11 bases identical to TRBD2. Germline-derived CDR1 and CDR2 are LGHNA and YNFKEQ. This CDR3 is 18 amino acids long. Trimming took 1 base from V and 4 from J; bases not matched to a gene: 8. CDR3 DNA sequence: TGTGCCAGCAGCCAAGCGACTAGCGGGAAGGGATTCACCGGGGAGCTGTTTTTT. Translated: CASSQATSGKGFTGELFF.

The chain carries TRBV10-3 and TRBJ2-5, with D maybe TRBD2 (6 bases). V was cut by 0 bases and J by 5 bases, with 10 bases left in between. Germline loops: CDR1 ENHRY, CDR2 SYGVKD. The length of the CDR3 is 14 residues. DNA of the CDR3: TGTGCCATCAGTGAGTCGACTGGGGGGGAGACCCAGTACTTC. Its translation is CAISESTGGETQYF.

As concerns this clone: This probably arose from a read error, given a far larger clone one base away. V gene TRBV1 combines with J gene TRBJ1-1; the listed D gene, TRBD1, was not tested against the DNA. TRBV1 is marked as a pseudogene. The CDR3 contains 15 residues. The CDR3 DNA reads TGCACCAGCAGCCAAGGAGACAGGGAGAACACTGAAGCTTTCTTT. Translating it yields CTSSQGDRENTEAFF.

The gene calls are TRBV28 and TRBJ2-1; 7 nucleotides line up with TRBD2. This CDR3 comprises 12 residues. After removal of 6 bases from V and 7 bases from J, the junction contained 3 bases not matched to a gene. Germline CDR1 and CDR2: MDHEN and SYDVKM. The DNA for the CDR3 is TGTGCCAGCAGCCCTAGCGGTAATGAGCAGTTCTTC. Residues: CASSPSGNEQFF.

The chain couples TRBV4-1 to TRBJ1-4, with D perhaps TRBD1 (5 bases). From germline, CDR1 is MGHRA and CDR2 YSYEKL. The germline V and J ends were trimmed by 0 bases and 8 bases, with 10 bases remaining between them. CDR3 length: 14 amino acids. CDR3: CASSQDGGTEKLFF. DNA for the CDR3: TGCGCCAGCAGCCAAGATGGGGGAACCGAAAAACTGTTTTTT.